Below, 30 T cell receptor beta chains from the same sample are listed, as sequenced in a study of blood T cells in healthy people across ages. The use of a sample-barcoded 5' primer and a J-beta primer mix characterized a second PCR of roughly 7 to 11 cycles. TCRdb re-derived calls from the 5' RACE reads in MiXCR, one entry per CDR3 protein. This sample has 1.5 million to 2 million distinct CDR3 sequences, with about 28% found just once. Sequenced: blood. The source of these receptors is a woman younger than 45 in good health.

This clonotype has only a few counts. The chain joins TRBV6-2 or TRBV6-3 to TRBJ2-7, with D perhaps matching TRBD1 (5 bases). Trimming removed 6 bases from V and 5 bases from J, with 17 bases in between. Germline CDR1 MNHEY, CDR2 SVGEGT. This CDR3 has 14 amino acids. The CDR3 sequence: CASRDTTGAHEQYF. The CDR3 coding sequence is TGTGCCAGCAGGGACACCACTGGGGCCCACGAGCAGTACTTC.

V usage is TRBV4-3 and J usage is TRBJ1-2; perhaps TRBD1 as D (6 bases). Germline V CDR1 and CDR2: LGHNA, YSLEER. V was shortened by 4 bases and J by 8 bases, with 17 bases between the two germline ends. The CDR3 is made up of 14 amino acids. CDR3 sequence (DNA): TGCGCCAGCAGCCCACACAGGGAGTATGGGGGCTACACCTTC. Translating gives CASSPHREYGGYTF.

There are a few counts of this clonotype. The gene calls are TRBV9 and TRBJ1-4, with 7 bases lining up with TRBD1. V trimming: 5 bases; J trimming: 4 bases; junction bases outside the gene matches: 8. Germline V lookup: CDR1 SGDLS, CDR2 YYNGEE. The CDR3 has 15 amino acids. The CDR3 is CASSTSGGNNEKLFF. The DNA of the CDR3 is TGTGCCAGCAGTACCTCAGGGGGAAATAATGAAAAACTGTTTTTT.

This clonotype was seen a few times. With a much larger clone just one base away, this may be a read error. The chain carries TRBV9 and TRBJ2-6, with D tentatively TRBD2 (6 bases). The CDR3 has 18 residues. Germline V gene sequence: CDR1 SGDLS, CDR2 YYNGEE. CDR3 nucleotide sequence: TGTGCCAGCAGCGACCCGGGACTTCCCCGCTCTGGGGCCAACGTCCGGACTTTC. Translating gives CASSDPGLPRSGANVRTF.

As concerns this clonotype: It may be a read error: a sequence one base away is much more abundant. V gene TRBV7-8 combines with J gene TRBJ2-1, with D possibly matching TRBD1 (5 bases). Gene TRBJ2-7 matches the end of the DNA better, so the J call may be wrong. CDR1 SGHVS and CDR2 FQNEAQ come from the germline V gene. The CDR3 contains 13 residues. The CDR3 sequence: CASSPRQYNEQYF. The CDR3 DNA reads as TGTGCCAGCAGCCCCAGACAGTACAATGAGCAGTACTTC.

This clonotype was seen many times. The rearrangement links TRBV20-1 to TRBJ2-7; 7 bases fit TRBD1. CDR1 is DFQATT and CDR2 is SNEGSKA in the germline V gene (reference sequence). CDR3 size: 14 residues. J lost 2 bases, V lost 6 bases, and 10 bases had no gene match. The CDR3 reads CSARSGTATYEQYF. CDR3 bases: TGCAGTGCCCGTTCGGGGACAGCAACCTACGAGCAGTACTTC.

As regards this clonotype: A read error may be the cause here, since a much bigger clone is one base away. The CDR3, as DNA: TGTGCCGGCAGATTCCGGATTGACCCAGGTTCTCAAGAGACCCAGTACTTC. The encoded protein is CAGRFRIDPGSQETQYF. The J gene is TRBJ2-5, the V gene TRBV6-6; D call uncertain. Germline V gene lookup returns CDR1 MNHNY and CDR2 SVGAGI (reference sequence). The CDR3 runs 17 residues.

This clonotype was picked up many times. The chain uses TRBV4-3 and TRBJ2-1; D is undetermined. With 0 bases removed from V and 2 bases from J, the gap between germline ends came to 11 bases. The germline gives CDR1 LGHNA, CDR2 YSLEER. There are 16 residues in the CDR3. CDR3 region: CASSQDGLGTYNEQFF. The CDR3, as DNA: TGCGCCAGCAGCCAAGATGGGCTAGGGACCTACAATGAGCAGTTCTTC.

With respect to this clonotype: The junction shows a germline mismatch at one end, possibly a read error. The rearrangement joins TRBV9 to TRBJ2-7; D is undetermined. The CDR3 consists of 14 residues. Germline V gives CDR1 SGDLS, CDR2 YYNGEE. This CDR3 reads CVSSLVPSSYEQYF. CDR3 nucleotides: TGTGTCAGCAGCCTAGTTCCTAGCTCCTACGAGCAGTACTTC.

There are many counts of this clonotype. In DNA form, the CDR3 reads TGCAGCGTTGAAGAGGCCCCGAGCGATGAGCAGTTCTTC. Protein product: CSVEEAPSDEQFF. This chain links TRBV29-1 with TRBJ2-1, with unresolved D. Germline values: CDR1 SQVTM, CDR2 ANQGSEA. V lost 0 bases and J lost 8, with 11 bases in between. The CDR3 runs 13 residues.

This chain connects TRBV5-6 to TRBJ2-2; 8 bases agree with TRBD1. V shed 6 bases, J shed 4 bases, and the junction held 5 bases outside the gene matches. CDR1 SGHDT and CDR2 YYEEEE come from the germline V gene. The CDR3 sequence is 14 residues long. In nucleotides, the CDR3 is TGTGCCAGCACCCGACAGGGGTCCACCGGGGAGCTGTTTTTT. Translated: CASTRQGSTGELFF.

This chain links TRBV20-1 with TRBJ2-5; 9 nucleotides line up with TRBD1. In germline, CDR1 is DFQATT, CDR2 SNEGSKA (reference sequence). The CDR3 runs 14 residues. V shed 6 bases, J shed 4 bases, and the junction held 9 bases outside the gene matches. CDR3 protein: CSALSGTGRETQYF. The CDR3 bases are TGCAGTGCCCTTTCCGGGACAGGGCGAGAGACCCAGTACTTC.

This clonotype was picked up a small number of times. This sequence joins TRBV20-1 and TRBJ1-1, with 8 bases that match TRBD1. Unmatched junction bases numbered 2, after V lost 4 bases and J lost 1 base. There are 13 residues in the CDR3. The germline CDR1 and CDR2 sequences are DFQATT and SNEGSKA (reference sequence). DNA of the CDR3: TGCAGTGCTACGGACAGGGCGAACACTGAAGCTTTCTTT. Amino acid sequence: CSATDRANTEAFF.

Only a few counts were recorded for this clonotype. The chain joins TRBV12-3 or TRBV12-4 to TRBJ2-6; 10 nucleotides match TRBD1. With V trimmed by 0 bases and J by 4 bases, 9 bases remained unmatched. This CDR3 has 19 residues. The CDR3 DNA is TGTGCCAGCAGTTTAGCGCTGGGACAGGGGCGTATGGGGGCCAACGTCCTGACTTTC. The encoded protein is CASSLALGQGRMGANVLTF.

This clonotype was observed once. V gene TRBV9 combines with J gene TRBJ2-6; 7 bases match TRBD2. The CDR3 totals 16 residues. V lost 3 bases, J lost 3 bases, and 6 bases stayed unmatched. Germline CDR1 and CDR2: SGDLS and YYNGEE. The CDR3 sequence: CASSGKAGYGANVLTF. The CDR3 DNA reads as TGTGCCAGCAGCGGAAAAGCGGGGTATGGGGCCAACGTCCTGACTTTC.

V is TRBV28 and J is TRBJ2-5; 8 bases line up with TRBD2. Germline V gene sequence: CDR1 MDHEN, CDR2 SYDVKM. The CDR3 is made up of 14 amino acids. V trimming: 10 bases; J trimming: 2 bases; junction bases outside the gene matches: 9. The CDR3 DNA sequence: TGTGCCACCCAACTACGGGGGGGGCAAGAGACCCAGTACTTC. Translating it yields CATQLRGGQETQYF.

The chain recombines TRBV20-1 with TRBJ2-7; 9 nucleotides match TRBD1. Germline lookup yields CDR1 DFQATT and CDR2 SNEGSKA (reference sequence). There are 14 residues in the CDR3. Trimming took 6 bases from V and 7 from J; bases not matched to a gene: 13. The CDR3 sequence is CSAPVLGQGTEQYF. DNA for the CDR3: TGCAGTGCCCCGGTGCTGGGACAGGGAACAGAGCAGTACTTC.

In regard to this clonotype: Since a much larger clone is just one base distant, this may be a read error. The chain recombines TRBV11-2 with TRBJ2-6; D call uncertain. CDR1 is SGHAT and CDR2 is FQNNGV in the germline V gene. There are 15 residues in the CDR3. The germline V and J ends were trimmed by 1 base and 2 bases, with 6 bases remaining between them. The CDR3 is CASSLVWAGANVLTF. As DNA, the CDR3 is TGTGCCAGCAGCTTAGTCTGGGCTGGGGCCAACGTCCTGACTTTC.

This clonotype was observed many times. The rearrangement uses TRBV12-3 or TRBV12-4 and TRBJ1-2; TRBD1 aligns across 10 bases. Trimming took 6 bases from V and 8 from J; bases not matched to a gene: 6. The CDR3 totals 13 residues. The CDR3 DNA sequence: TGTGCCAGCAGCCTCCGGGACAGGGGCGGCTACACCTTC. It codes for CASSLRDRGGYTF.

This clonotype was counted many times. The rearrangement uses TRBV6-5 and TRBJ2-1; D is unresolved. Germline V CDR1 and CDR2: MNHEY, SVGAGI. The CDR3 covers 15 residues. Trimming took off 3 bases at V and 4 bases at J, with 13 bases between the two ends. In DNA, the CDR3 is TGTGCCAGCAGTTATCAGGCTGCCATATACAATGAGCAGTTCTTC. It translates to CASSYQAAIYNEQFF.

About this clonotype itself: The junction departs from germline at one end; a sequencing error may be responsible. The chain is built from TRBV4-3 and TRBJ1-4, with 11 bases lining up with TRBD1. The V gene's germline CDR1 is LGHNA and CDR2 YSLEER. This CDR3 comprises 12 residues. CDR3 loop: CTSSPGTGGLFF. The CDR3, as DNA: TGCACCAGCAGCCCCGGGACAGGGGGGCTGTTTTTT.

The chain uses TRBV27 and TRBJ1-1; D may be TRBD1 (5 bases). CDR1 and CDR2 (germline): MNHEY, SMNVEV (reference sequence). V was clipped by 4 bases and J by 6 bases, with 15 bases between them. The CDR3 is 14 residues long. CDR3 nucleotide sequence: TGTGCCAGCAGTTACGGCAGGGCGACGGCTGAAGCTTTCTTT. The encoded protein is CASSYGRATAEAFF.

This clonotype was found a few times. The rearrangement uses TRBV6-6 and TRBJ2-3; the match to TRBD1 covers 9 bases. Losses at the gene ends were 6 bases for V and 4 bases for J; bases not matched to a gene: 8. Germline CDR1 MNHNY, CDR2 SVGAGI (reference sequence). This CDR3 spans 15 amino acids. CDR3 amino acids: CASSIQGARADTQYF. The CDR3 bases are TGTGCCAGCAGCATACAGGGGGCTCGGGCAGATACGCAGTATTTT.

The J gene is TRBJ2-3, the V gene TRBV12-5; 7 bases align to TRBD2. The CDR3 length is 15 residues. CDR1 is LGHNT and CDR2 is FRNRAP in the germline V gene. V dropped 6 bases and J dropped 3; count of bases not matched to a gene: 9. The CDR3 nucleotides read TGTGCTAGTGGGAAATGGGACGGGGGGACAGATACGCAGTATTTT. Protein sequence: CASGKWDGGTDTQYF.

J is TRBJ2-7 and V is TRBV19, with a tentative D call TRBD1 (6 bases). This CDR3 is built from 14 residues. Germline assignment: CDR1 LNHDA and CDR2 SQIVND (reference sequence). V shed 5 bases and J shed 3 bases, with 14 bases lying between them. The CDR3 DNA reads as TGTGCCAGTAGTCGGACAGCCGAATTCTACGAGCAGTACTTC. Translating it yields CASSRTAEFYEQYF.

Comment on this clonotype: The junction shows a germline mismatch at one end, possibly a read error. The rearrangement uses TRBV7-2 and TRBJ2-1; D is uncertain. CDR1 is SGHTA and CDR2 is FQGNSA in the germline V gene. There are 15 residues in the CDR3. In DNA, the CDR3 is TGTGCCAGCAGCTTTGTTGGGGTCGGTTACAATGCGCAGTTCTTC. Amino acids: CASSFVGVGYNAQFF.

The CDR3: CASSGRGDYGYTF. The CDR3 DNA reads TGTGCCAGCAGTGGTCGGGGAGACTATGGCTACACCTTC. The chain recombines TRBV2 with TRBJ1-2, with unresolved D. The V and J ends lost 4 bases and 3 bases respectively, with 9 bases between them. The length of the CDR3 is 13 residues. From germline, CDR1 is SNHLY and CDR2 FYNNEI.

This clonotype was observed many times. J is TRBJ2-5 and V is TRBV29-1; 12 bases align to TRBD1. Germline lookup yields CDR1 SQVTM and CDR2 ANQGSEA. J lost 2 bases, V lost 6 bases, and 10 bases had no gene match. The CDR3 covers 16 residues. The CDR3 DNA sequence: TGCAGCGTCCTCGGGGGACAGGGGGCCCCACAAGAGACCCAGTACTTC. Its translation: CSVLGGQGAPQETQYF.

About this clonotype itself: A read error may explain this, as a much larger clone is one base away. The chain links TRBV12-3 or TRBV12-4 to TRBJ2-1; 8 positions match TRBD2. This CDR3 has 16 residues. The V and J ends lost 6 bases and 6 bases, in that order; junction bases with no gene match: 13. In nucleotides, the CDR3 is TGTGCCAGCAGCTCCCCCGAAAAGCGGGGGCCCAATGAGCAGTTCTTC. Translating gives CASSSPEKRGPNEQFF.

This chain joins TRBV7-9 and TRBJ1-2, with D maybe TRBD1 (5 bases). V was clipped by 2 bases and J by 0 bases, with 10 bases between them. CDR3 length: 15 residues. In germline, CDR1 is SEHNR, CDR2 FQNEAQ (reference sequence). CDR3: CASSLRDYANYGYTF. The CDR3 DNA sequence: TGTGCCAGCAGCTTACGGGACTACGCTAACTATGGCTACACCTTC.